This entry is about one TCR beta chain. Its antigen is not identified. This CDR3 is built from 15 residues. V was clipped by 8 bases and J by 3 bases; unmatched bases: 8. Germline-derived CDR1 and CDR2 are MGHRA and YSYEKL. Produced via immunoSEQ multiplex PCR; TCRdb's table is partial and in-frame only. The sample holds under 150,000 clones, 85% to 95% seen once. This entry is derived from a study of graft-versus-host responses after intestinal transplantation. For the study at large: In this cohort, recipients had multivisceral, liver-intestinal, or isolated intestinal transplants. Anti-thymocyte globulin was used for induction in all recipients, who then took tacrolimus and steroids for approximately 3 years. General study points: Recipient marrow showed GvH clones, some seen first in ileum or blood.

This chain joins TRBV4-1 and TRBJ2-1, with 9 bases that match TRBD2. This sample comprised unstimulated CD8+ T cells sorted from spleen or lymph node cells, obtained before intestinal transplant. The sequence was collected from a human donor who received an intestinal transplant. The CDR3 DNA reads TGCGCCAGCCGACCCGGGACTAGCAACTACAATGAGCAGTTCTTC. Translation gives CASRPGTSNYNEQFF.